The 8 T cell receptor beta chains below come from one sample, sequenced in a study of PD-L1 blockade in urothelial cancer (dated 2017 in TCRdb). Interpreted using the paper, the time point label stands for: pretreatment peripheral blood. Library prep was done by the immunoSEQ multiplex PCR assay. Entries here come from immuneACCESS through TCRdb and include only in-frame sequences with V and J called. Some clones fail to appear in such tables; in the studies checked, an unresolved V gene covers under half of the shortfall, and the cause of the remainder is unknown. The sample table contains 90,000 or so clones; only one count was recorded for around 87% of them. Around 1.6% of the sample goes to the ten largest clones. The sample consisted of PBMCs, taken around atezolizumab (anti-PD-L1) treatment. Every receptor here comes from a man aged 60-69 years with urothelial cancer.

This chain uses TRBV2 with TRBJ2-3, with 8 nucleotides matching TRBD2. The CDR3 totals 16 residues. The ends lost 3 bases at V and 4 bases at J; junction bases unmatched: 9. The germline CDR1 and CDR2 sequences are SNHLY and FYNNEI. CDR3 sequence reads: CASSDLAGIGADTQYF. The CDR3 coding sequence is TGTGCCAGCAGTGACTTAGCGGGAATCGGCGCAGATACGCAGTATTTT.

V gene TRBV5-1 combines with J gene TRBJ1-4; D ambiguous. From germline, CDR1 is SGHRS and CDR2 YFSETQ. CDR3 length: 15 residues. The V end was cut by 4 bases, the J end by 6 bases, with 16 bases between. CDR3 region: CASSPEVPVDEKLFF. The CDR3, as DNA: TGCGCCAGCAGCCCAGAGGTTCCGGTGGATGAAAAACTGTTTTTT.

A single count supports this clone. The chain uses TRBV18 and TRBJ2-1, with 9 bases that match TRBD1. V shed 4 bases, J shed 2 bases, and the junction held 3 bases outside the gene matches. Germline V gives CDR1 KGHSH, CDR2 LQKENI. This CDR3 is built from 15 residues. The CDR3 protein is CASSRDRVTYNEQFF. In DNA form, the CDR3 reads TGTGCCAGCTCACGGGACAGGGTTACCTACAATGAGCAGTTCTTC. Full variable domain (outside the CDR3, taken from reference TRBV18 and TRBJ2-1): NAGVMQNPRHLVRRRGQEARLRCSPMKGHSHVYWYRQLPEEGLKFMVYLQKENIIDESGMPKERFSAEFPKEGPSILRIQQVVRGDSAAYFCASSRDRVTYNEQFFGPGTRLTVL.

The chain carries TRBV18 and TRBJ2-6; D remains unclear. Germline CDR1 is KGHSH and CDR2 is LQKENI. The V and J ends lost 2 bases and 0 bases respectively, with 8 bases between them. CDR3 size: 16 residues. This CDR3 is CASSPDMSSGANVLTF. The CDR3 DNA reads as TGTGCCAGCTCACCAGATATGAGCTCTGGGGCCAACGTCCTGACTTTC.

This chain connects TRBV27 to TRBJ2-5; TRBD2 agrees at 7 bases. CDR3 length: 15 amino acids. Germline V CDR1 and CDR2: MNHEY, SMNVEV (reference sequence). The V and J ends lost 5 bases and 1 base, in that order; junction bases with no gene match: 7. The CDR3 here is CASSLQLAAQETQYF. The CDR3 DNA reads as TGTGCCAGCAGTCTCCAGCTAGCGGCCCAAGAGACCCAGTACTTC.

The genes are TRBV7-9 and TRBJ1-2; TRBD1 might be the D (5 bases). The CDR3 extends over 14 amino acids. Germline V gives CDR1 SEHNR, CDR2 FQNEAQ (reference sequence). V dropped 4 bases and J dropped 8 bases, with 17 bases sitting between them. CDR3 bases: TGTGCCAGCAGCTCGCAGGGCACTATGACAGGCTACACCTTC. This translates into CASSSQGTMTGYTF.

The chain couples TRBV10-3 to TRBJ2-7; D not resolved. The CDR3 is made up of 12 amino acids. Trimming removed 3 bases from V and 2 bases from J, with 5 bases in between. Germline V gene lookup returns CDR1 ENHRY and CDR2 SYGVKD. CDR3 residues: CAISDNAYEQYF. In DNA form, the CDR3 reads TGTGCCATCAGTGACAATGCCTACGAGCAGTACTTC.

The chain employs TRBV4-1 and TRBJ1-2; 9 nucleotides line up with TRBD1. V lost 4 bases, J lost 5 bases, and 5 bases stayed unmatched. From germline, CDR1 is MGHRA and CDR2 YSYEKL. This CDR3 contains 14 residues. CDR3 in amino acids: CASSRGQGIYGYTF. CDR3 nucleotides: TGCGCCAGCAGCCGAGGACAGGGGATATATGGCTACACCTTC.